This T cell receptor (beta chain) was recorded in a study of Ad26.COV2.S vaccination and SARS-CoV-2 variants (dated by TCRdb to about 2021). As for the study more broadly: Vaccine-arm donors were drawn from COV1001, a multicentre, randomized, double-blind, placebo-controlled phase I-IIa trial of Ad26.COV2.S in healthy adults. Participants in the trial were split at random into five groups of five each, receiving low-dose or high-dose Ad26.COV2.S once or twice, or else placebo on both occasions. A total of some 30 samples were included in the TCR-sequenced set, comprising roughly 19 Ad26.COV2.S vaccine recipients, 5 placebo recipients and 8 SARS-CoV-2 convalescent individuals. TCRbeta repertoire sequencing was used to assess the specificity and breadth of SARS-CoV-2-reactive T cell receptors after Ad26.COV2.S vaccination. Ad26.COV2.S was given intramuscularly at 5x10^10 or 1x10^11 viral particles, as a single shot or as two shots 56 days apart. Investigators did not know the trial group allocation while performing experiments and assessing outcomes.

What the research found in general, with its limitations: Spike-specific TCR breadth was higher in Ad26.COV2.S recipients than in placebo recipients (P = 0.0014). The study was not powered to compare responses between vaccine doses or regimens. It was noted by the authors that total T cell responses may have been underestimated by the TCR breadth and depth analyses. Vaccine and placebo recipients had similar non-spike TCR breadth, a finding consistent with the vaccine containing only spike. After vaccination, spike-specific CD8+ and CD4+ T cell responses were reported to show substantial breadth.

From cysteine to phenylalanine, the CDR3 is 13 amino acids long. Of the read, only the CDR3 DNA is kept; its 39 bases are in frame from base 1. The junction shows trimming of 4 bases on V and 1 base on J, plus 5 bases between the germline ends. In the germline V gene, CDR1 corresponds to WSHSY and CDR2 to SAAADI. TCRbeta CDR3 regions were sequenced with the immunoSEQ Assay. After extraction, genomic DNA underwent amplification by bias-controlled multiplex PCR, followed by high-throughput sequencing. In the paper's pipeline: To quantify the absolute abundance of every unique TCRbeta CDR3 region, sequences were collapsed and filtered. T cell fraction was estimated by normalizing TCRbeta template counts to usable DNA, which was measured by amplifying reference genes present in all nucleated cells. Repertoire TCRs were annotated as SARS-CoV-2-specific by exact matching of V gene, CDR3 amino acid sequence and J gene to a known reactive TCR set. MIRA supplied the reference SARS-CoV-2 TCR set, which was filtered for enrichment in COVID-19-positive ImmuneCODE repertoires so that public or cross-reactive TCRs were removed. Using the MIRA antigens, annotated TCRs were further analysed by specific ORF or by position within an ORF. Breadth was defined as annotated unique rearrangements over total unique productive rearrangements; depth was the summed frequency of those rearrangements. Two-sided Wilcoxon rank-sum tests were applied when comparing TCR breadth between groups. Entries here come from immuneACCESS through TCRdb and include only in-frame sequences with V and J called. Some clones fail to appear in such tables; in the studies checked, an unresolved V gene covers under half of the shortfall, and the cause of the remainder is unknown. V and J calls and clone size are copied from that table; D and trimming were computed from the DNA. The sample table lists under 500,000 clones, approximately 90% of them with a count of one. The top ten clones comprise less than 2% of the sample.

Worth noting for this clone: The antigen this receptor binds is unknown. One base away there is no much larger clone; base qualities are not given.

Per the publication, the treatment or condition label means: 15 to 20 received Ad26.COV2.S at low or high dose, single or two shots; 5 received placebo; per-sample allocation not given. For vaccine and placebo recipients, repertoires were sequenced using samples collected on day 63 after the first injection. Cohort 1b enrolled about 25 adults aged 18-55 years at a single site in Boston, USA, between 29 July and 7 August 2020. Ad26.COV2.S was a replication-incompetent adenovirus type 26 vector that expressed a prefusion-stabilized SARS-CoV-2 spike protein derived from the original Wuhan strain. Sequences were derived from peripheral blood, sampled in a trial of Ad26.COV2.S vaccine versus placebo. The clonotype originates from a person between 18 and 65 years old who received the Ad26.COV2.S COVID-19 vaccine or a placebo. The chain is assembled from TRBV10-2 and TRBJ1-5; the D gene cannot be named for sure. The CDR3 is CASSAGSNQPQHF. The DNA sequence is TGCGCCAGCAGTGCGGGGAGCAATCAGCCCCAGCATTTT.